The 13 T cell receptor beta chains below come from one sample, sequenced in a study of cytomegalovirus exposure and HLA in healthy donors. Amplification used 60 Vbeta primers and 13 Jbeta primers. Generated by immunoSEQ multiplex PCR, the TCRdb table keeps only in-frame clones and is missing some. The table lists 130,000 to 150,000 clones, 60% to 80% of them singletons. Sample: PBMCs. These receptors all stem from a woman in her forties in good health and CMV-seropositive.

The V call is TRBV6-5, the J call TRBJ1-5; tentatively, D is TRBD1 (6 bases). The V gene's germline CDR1 is MNHEY and CDR2 SVGAGI. The CDR3 loop spans 16 amino acids. Trimming left V 1 base short and J 6 bases short, with 16 bases between. The CDR3 loop is CASSYLTGTRAQPQHF. The CDR3 coding sequence is TGTGCCAGCAGTTACTTGACCGGGACACGGGCTCAGCCCCAGCATTTT.

The gene calls are TRBV5-1 and TRBJ2-5; possible D gene TRBD1, 5 bases. This CDR3 spans 15 amino acids. V lost 4 bases, J lost 0 bases, and 13 bases lay in between. Germline V gives CDR1 SGHRS, CDR2 YFSETQ. The CDR3 is CASSIRQGDQETQYF. In DNA, the CDR3 is TGCGCCAGCAGCATTCGACAAGGGGACCAAGAGACCCAGTACTTC.

This chain connects TRBV4-2 to TRBJ1-3, with D unclear. The CDR3 is 13 residues long. The V gene lost 4 bases and the J gene lost 4 bases, with 8 bases spanning the gap. Per the germline V gene, CDR1 is LGHNA and CDR2 is YNFKEQ. As DNA, the CDR3 is TGTGCCAGCAGCCCTATCGAGGGAAACACCATATATTTT. It codes for CASSPIEGNTIYF.

J is TRBJ1-6 and V is TRBV5-6; the match to TRBD1 covers 8 bases. The CDR3 sequence is 15 residues long. Germline assignment: CDR1 SGHDT and CDR2 YYEEEE. Germline trimming cut 1 base from V and 8 bases from J; bases unmatched to any gene: 5. This chain's CDR3 is CASSLSAGGDSPLHF. DNA of the CDR3: TGTGCCAGCAGCTTGTCTGCAGGGGGCGATTCACCCCTCCACTTT.

This rearrangement joins TRBV5-6 to TRBJ1-1; D not certain. The CDR3 totals 14 residues. V shed 1 base and J shed 1 base, with 8 bases lying between them. Germline loops: CDR1 SGHDT, CDR2 YYEEEE. The DNA of the CDR3 is TGTGCCAGCAGCTTGATAGAGGGGAACACTGAAGCTTTCTTT. Translation: CASSLIEGNTEAFF.

The chain links TRBV6-5 to TRBJ2-7; TRBD1 matches 9 bases. The J segment lost 5 bases and the V segment lost 4 bases, leaving 9 bases of the junction unmatched. The CDR3 has 15 amino acids. The germline V gene encodes CDR1 MNHEY and CDR2 SVGAGI. The CDR3 coding sequence is TGTGCCAGCAGTTTCTCCGGGACAGGGAACCACGAGCAGTACTTC. This gives the protein CASSFSGTGNHEQYF.

The CDR3 spells CASTSGGQYNSPLHF. CDR3 sequence (DNA): TGTGCCAGCACCTCGGGGGGCCAATATAATTCACCCCTCCACTTT. The genes are TRBV5-6 and TRBJ1-6, with D perhaps matching TRBD1 (6 bases). The length of the CDR3 is 15 residues. V shed 6 bases and J shed 4 bases, with 14 bases lying between them. The V gene's germline CDR1 is SGHDT and CDR2 YYEEEE.

The rearrangement links TRBV7-6 to TRBJ2-3; the match to TRBD1 covers 8 bases. The CDR3 extends over 15 amino acids. CDR1 SGHVS and CDR2 FNYEAQ come from the germline V gene. V shed 1 base and J 2 bases; nucleotides not matched to a gene: 2. CDR3 sequence (DNA): TGTGCCAGCAGCTTAGGGGACAGGTTCACAGATACGCAGTATTTT. It codes for CASSLGDRFTDTQYF. Full variable domain (missing parts from reference TRBV7-6 and TRBJ2-3): GAGVSQSPRYKVTKRGQDVALRCDPISGHVSLYWYRQALGQGPEFLTYFNYEAQQDKSGLPNDRFSAERPEGSISTLTIQRTEQRDSAMYRCASSLGDRFTDTQYFGPGTRLTVL.

This clone was counted only a few times. This rearrangement joins TRBV5-4 to TRBJ1-1; 11 bases are shared with TRBD1. The V gene's germline CDR1 is SGHNT and CDR2 YYREEE (reference sequence). V lost 4 bases to trimming and J lost 3 bases; unmatched junction nucleotides: 5. The CDR3 sequence is 15 residues long. CDR3 protein: CASSHPGQGDTEAFF. In nucleotides, the CDR3 is TGTGCCAGCAGCCACCCGGGACAGGGGGACACTGAAGCTTTCTTT.

The V call is TRBV7-2, the J call TRBJ2-4; 8 bases match TRBD2. CDR3 size: 15 residues. Unmatched junction bases numbered 7, after V lost 2 bases and J lost 7 bases. CDR1 is SGHTA, CDR2 FQGNSA, per germline. CDR3 coding DNA: TGTGCCAGCAGCTTATATCGGGGGGGAGGGAACATTCAGTACTTC. This gives the protein CASSLYRGGGNIQYF.

The CDR3, as DNA: TGTGCCAGCAGCCAAGATTTGAGCGGGGGGGCGTCCTACAATGAGCAGTTCTTC. It specifies CASSQDLSGGASYNEQFF. The V and J genes are TRBV4-2 and TRBJ2-1; 10 nucleotides match TRBD2. V was pared by 0 bases and J by 1 base, with 6 bases of the junction left unmatched. Germline CDR1 and CDR2: LGHNA and YNFKEQ. The CDR3 length is 18 residues.

The chain recombines TRBV7-9 with TRBJ1-6; 7 nucleotides align to TRBD1. CDR1 and CDR2 (germline): SEHNR, FQNEAQ (reference sequence). V was clipped by 5 bases and J by 7 bases; unmatched bases: 11. This CDR3 contains 16 residues. This CDR3 reads CASSPRETTGNSPLHF. The DNA for the CDR3 is TGTGCCAGCAGCCCTCGCGAAACGACAGGGAATTCACCCCTCCACTTT.

The V gene is TRBV11-2, the J gene TRBJ2-5; D perhaps matches TRBD2 (5 bases). The J call may be mistaken, given a closer DNA end match to TRBJ2-7. The germline V gene has CDR1 SGHAT and CDR2 FQNNGV. The CDR3 loop spans 15 amino acids. In DNA form, the CDR3 reads TGTGCCAGCAGCTCGCCAGGTGGGAGCTCCTACGAGCAGTACTTC. Protein sequence: CASSSPGGSSYEQYF.